Following are 7 T cell receptor beta chains from one sample sequenced in a study of siplizumab effects on memory and regulatory T cells. Sequencing used immunoSEQ multiplex PCR; TCRdb keeps in-frame clones, though not all of them. The data hold some 65,000 clones, with 80% to 90% observed a single time. The sequenced material came from Tregs sorted from blood. Receptors originate from a human donor in good health.

The chain couples TRBV29-1 to TRBJ1-2, with a possible D match to TRBD1 (5 bases). CDR3 length: 13 amino acids. V lost 3 bases and J 10 bases, leaving 18 bases between the germline ends. Germline V gene lookup returns CDR1 SQVTM and CDR2 ANQGSEA. In nucleotides, the CDR3 is TGCAGCGTTGAGGGAGGGACCTCAGGGATCTACACCTTC. Protein: CSVEGGTSGIYTF.

This clone was counted a few times. V is TRBV5-1 and J is TRBJ2-1; 8 bases agree with TRBD2. The V gene end was trimmed by 3 bases and the J gene end by 0 bases; junction bases not matched to a gene: 8. From germline, CDR1 is SGHRS and CDR2 YFSETQ. The CDR3 sequence is 17 residues long. Here the CDR3 DNA reads TGCGCCAGCAGCTCCGGGACTAGGATTGGCTCCTACAATGAGCAGTTCTTC. It specifies CASSSGTRIGSYNEQFF.

This clone showed up just a few times. V gene TRBV5-6 combines with J gene TRBJ1-2; TRBD1 matches 11 bases. The ends lost 3 bases at V and 9 bases at J; junction bases unmatched: 7. The CDR3 is made up of 14 amino acids. Germline V lookup: CDR1 SGHDT, CDR2 YYEEEE. CDR3 bases: TGTGCCAGCAGCTACCGGGACAGGGGGACCCGCTACACCTTC. Its protein is CASSYRDRGTRYTF.

The V and J genes are TRBV11-3 and TRBJ2-3, with 13 bases identical to TRBD2. The CDR3 spans 16 residues. With V trimmed by 3 bases and J by 4 bases, 4 bases remained unmatched. The germline V gene encodes CDR1 SGHNT and CDR2 YENEEA. The CDR3, as DNA: TGTGCCAGCAGCTTCTGGACTAGCGGGAGTGCAGATACGCAGTATTTT. This translates into CASSFWTSGSADTQYF.

The chain is built from TRBV5-1 and TRBJ2-1, with 14 bases identical to TRBD2. The CDR3 spans 18 residues. The V segment lost 3 bases and the J segment 1 base; nucleotides outside the gene matches: 6. The germline V gene encodes CDR1 SGHRS and CDR2 YFSETQ. The CDR3 loop reads CASSSGLAGGTSYNEQFF. The CDR3, as DNA: TGCGCCAGCAGCTCTGGACTAGCGGGAGGAACGTCCTACAATGAGCAGTTCTTC.

This chain uses TRBV9 with TRBJ2-2; TRBD2 is a possible D gene (5 bases). V shed 0 bases and J shed 4 bases, with 22 bases lying between them. Germline CDR1 is SGDLS and CDR2 is YYNGEE. The CDR3 is 19 residues long. CDR3 amino acids: CASSVGGFSRSRGTGELFF. CDR3 in DNA: TGTGCCAGCAGCGTAGGGGGTTTTTCTCGGAGTCGGGGCACCGGGGAGCTGTTTTTT. The whole variable domain, filled in from reference TRBV9 and TRBJ2-2, reads DSGVTQTPKHLITATGQRVTLRCSPRSGDLSVYWYQQSLDQGLQFLIQYYNGEERAKGNILERFSAQQFPDLHSELNLSSLELGDSALYFCASSVGGFSRSRGTGELFFGEGSRLTVL.

The chain combines TRBV19 with TRBJ2-1, with 7 bases that match TRBD2. Germline assignment: CDR1 LNHDA and CDR2 SQIVND (reference sequence). This CDR3 has 17 residues. The trim removed 2 bases at V and 0 bases at J, leaving 7 bases unmatched. This chain's CDR3 is CASSISGGRVSYNEQFF. The CDR3 coding sequence is TGTGCCAGTAGTATATCGGGCGGGAGAGTCTCCTACAATGAGCAGTTCTTC.